What follows is one T cell receptor beta chain and its context. Its antigen remains unidentified. The data belong to a study of T cells in narcolepsy. Whole-study context: Healthy controls were enrolled alongside patients with narcolepsy type 1 or type 2. General study results and limits: Blood of same and different patients, but not healthy controls, reportedly held recurring autoreactive clonotypes. Comparing one patient's CSF and blood CD4+ clonotypes highlighted HCRT- and TRIB2-specific autoreactive clonotypes.

The CDR3 extends over 13 amino acids. CDR1 is SGHDT, CDR2 YYEEEE, per germline. The V end was cut by 4 bases, the J end by 0 bases, with 8 bases between. Assay: immunoSEQ multiplex PCR; the TCRdb copy retains only in-frame clones and omits some. Seen here are under 40,000 clones, about 76% observed once, and the top ten hold 0.9% to 1.2%. The sequence was obtained from a human donor with narcolepsy. Sequences were obtained from CD45RA- memory CD4+ T cells from PBMCs. The chain links TRBV5-6 to TRBJ2-7; possibly TRBD1 for D (5 bases). The CDR3 spells CASSPDSSYEQYF. The CDR3 nucleotides are TGTGCCAGCAGCCCTGACAGCTCCTACGAGCAGTACTTC.